These T cell receptor beta chains were read from a single sample in a study of T cell changes during pregnancy in multiple sclerosis. Clones were read by immunoSEQ multiplex PCR, and TCRdb kept only the in-frame ones, dropping some. The repertoire holds 40,000 to 50,000 clones, with about 94% as singletons. This specimen consisted of CD4+ T cells from peripheral blood mononuclear cells, obtained in the first trimester of pregnancy. These receptor sequences come from a female donor with multiple sclerosis, enrolled in a pregnancy study. CDR3s include the opening cysteine and the closing phenylalanine or tryptophan. A D gene is named only where the DNA matches it firmly. Clone size is given for some rows only: seen once, a few or many times, or a class if the clone is expanded.

>.|TRBJ2-5|TRBD2|15|TRBV5-6
CASSLPGGGQETQYF
TGTGCCAGCAGCCTACCGGGGGGTGGTCAAGAGACCCAGTACTTC
>.|TRBJ2-1|TRBD2|15|TRBV19
CASMGLAGTYNEQFF
TGTGCCAGTATGGGACTAGCGGGGACCTACAATGAGCAGTTCTTC
>.|TRBJ2-3|.|12|TRBV19
CASSIHGDTQYF
TGTGCCAGTAGTATTCACGGAGATACGCAGTATTTT
>.|TRBJ2-7|TRBD2|16|TRBV4-1
CASSPGTSGGFSEQYF
TGCGCCAGCAGCCCCGGGACTAGCGGGGGGTTCTCCGAGCAGTACTTC
>.|TRBJ2-1|TRBD2|15|TRBV7-3
CASSSRLAGIEEQFF
TGTGCCAGCAGCTCCAGACTAGCGGGGATCGAAGAGCAGTTCTTC
>few|TRBJ2-7|.|14|TRBV6-1
CASSEAGKAYEQYF
TGTGCCAGCAGTGAAGCGGGCAAAGCCTACGAGCAGTACTTC
>.|TRBJ1-3|.|16|TRBV15
CATSRDDSFSGNTIYF
TGTGCCACCAGCAGAGATGACAGTTTCTCTGGAAACACCATATATTTT
>.|TRBJ1-2|TRBD1|13|TRBV27
CASSSGQVGGYTF
TGTGCCAGCAGTTCCGGACAGGTTGGGGGCTACACCTTC
>.|TRBJ1-3|TRBD1|15|TRBV6-6
CASSYLTGTGNTIYF
TGTGCCAGCAGTTACTTGACAGGGACTGGAAACACCATATATTTT
>.|TRBJ2-3|TRBD2|16|TRBV6-1
CASSEILAGGKDTQYF
TGTGCCAGCAGTGAGATCCTAGCGGGGGGCAAAGATACGCAGTATTTT
>once|TRBJ2-2|.|16|TRBV6-1
CASSGTGRVDTGELFF
TGTGCCAGCAGTGGGACGGGAAGGGTCGACACCGGGGAGCTGTTTTTT
>.|TRBJ2-7|TRBD1|15|TRBV27
CASRLDRRDSYEQYF
TGTGCCAGCAGATTGGACAGGCGAGACTCCTACGAGCAGTACTTC
>.|TRBJ2-7|TRBD2|15|TRBV11-2
CASSLVAGGRYEQYF
TGTGCCAGCAGCTTAGTGGCGGGGGGGAGGTACGAGCAGTACTTC
>.|TRBJ2-3|TRBD2|15|TRBV30
CAWSVLAGSTDTQYF
TGTGCCTGGAGTGTTCTAGCGGGGAGCACAGATACGCAGTATTTT
>.|TRBJ1-6|TRBD1|14|TRBV7-3
CASSPRGTDSPLHF
TGTGCCAGCAGCCCGAGGGGGACAGATTCACCCCTCCACTTT
>.|TRBJ1-1|.|14|TRBV2
CASSEVVSNTEAFF
TGTGCCAGCAGTGAAGTCGTCAGTAACACTGAAGCTTTCTTT
>.|TRBJ1-2|.|12|TRBV27
CAIRKAVGGYTF
TGTGCCATCAGGAAAGCGGTCGGGGGCTACACCTTC
>.|TRBJ2-1|TRBD2|16|TRBV11-3
CASSFGLAGGNNEQFF
TGTGCCAGCAGCTTCGGACTAGCGGGGGGGAACAATGAGCAGTTCTTC
>.|TRBJ2-1|TRBD2|12|TRBV7-3
CASSFPGGPWVF
TGTGCCAGCAGCTTCCCGGGGGGGCCATGGGTCTTC
>.|TRBJ1-6|TRBD1|16|TRBV7-9
CASSLELGQLNSPLHF
TGTGCCAGCAGCTTAGAATTGGGACAGCTTAATTCACCCCTCCACTTT
>.|TRBJ2-1|TRBD2|14|TRBV5-1
CASSGGGAYNEQFF
TGCGCCAGCAGCGGCGGGGGGGCGTACAATGAGCAGTTCTTC
>.|TRBJ2-1|TRBD1|16|TRBV4-2
CASSHPGTGTGNEQFF
TGTGCCAGCAGCCATCCGGGGACAGGGACAGGAAATGAGCAGTTCTTC
>.|TRBJ2-3|TRBD2|16|TRBV9
CASSVEAGGPGDTQYF
TGTGCCAGCAGCGTAGAAGCGGGGGGGCCCGGAGATACGCAGTATTTT
>.|TRBJ1-2|TRBD1|16|TRBV19
CASSMRGQGTNYGYTF
TGTGCCAGTAGTATGAGGGGACAGGGGACTAACTATGGCTACACCTTC
>.|TRBJ2-5|.|13|TRBV2
CASRTDSQETQYF
TGTGCCAGCAGGACGGACAGTCAAGAGACCCAGTACTTC
>once|TRBJ2-1|.|15|TRBV7-3
CASSLTQGLVDEQFF
TGTGCCAGCAGCTTGACCCAGGGGCTAGTGGATGAGCAGTTCTTC
>.|TRBJ1-1|.|14|TRBV7-9
CASSPARENTEAFF
TGTGCCAGCAGCCCCGCCCGGGAGAACACTGAAGCTTTCTTT